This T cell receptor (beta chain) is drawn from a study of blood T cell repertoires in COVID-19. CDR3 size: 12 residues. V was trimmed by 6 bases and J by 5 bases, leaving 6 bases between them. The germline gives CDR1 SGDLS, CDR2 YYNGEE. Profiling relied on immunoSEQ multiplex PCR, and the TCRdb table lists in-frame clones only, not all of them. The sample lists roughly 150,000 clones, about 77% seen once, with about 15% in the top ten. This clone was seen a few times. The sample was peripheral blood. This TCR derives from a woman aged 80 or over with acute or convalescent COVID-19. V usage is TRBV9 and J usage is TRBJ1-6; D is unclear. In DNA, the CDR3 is TGTGCCAGCAACATTCATAATTCACCCCTCCACTTT. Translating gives CASNIHNSPLHF.